The 3 T cell receptor beta chains below were found in one sample sequenced in a study of T cell clonality in common variable immunodeficiency. Here immunoSEQ multiplex PCR was the method, and the copy in TCRdb shows in-frame clones only, minus some. There are under 50,000 clones in the sample, none observed a single time. The sample consisted of peripheral blood mononuclear cells. The origin of the receptors is a person aged 18 to 75 in good health.

This clone was counted many times. The sequenced fragment ends 3 residues before the CDR3 boundary, so the rest is inferred from the germline J gene. The genes are TRBV4-1 and TRBJ2-7; 8 nucleotides line up with TRBD2. Germline CDR1 reads MGHRA; CDR2 reads YSYEKL. The trim removed 4 bases at V and 1 base at J, leaving 6 bases unmatched. CDR3 length: 15 residues. CDR3 bases read: TGCGCCAGCAGCCGATCCAGCGGGAGTTCCTACGAG. It encodes CASSRSSGSSYE. The full CDR3 protein reads CASSRSSGSSYEQYF.

This clone was seen ten or more times. The read terminates 3 residues ahead of where the CDR3 ends, so the germline J gene completes it. The chain joins TRBV5-1 to TRBJ1-1; D gene ambiguous. There are 13 residues in the CDR3. The germline V and J ends were trimmed by 6 bases and 3 bases, with 12 bases remaining between them. The germline V gene encodes CDR1 SGHRS and CDR2 YFSETQ. The covered CDR3 bases are TGCGCCAGCACTAAGGGCATGCACACTGAA. As protein: CASTKGMHTE. The CDR3 as a whole reads CASTKGMHTEAFF. Drawing the rest from reference TRBV5-1 and TRBJ1-1, the complete variable domain is KAGVTQTPRYLIKTRGQQVTLSCSPISGHRSVSWYQQTPGQGLQFLFEYFSETQRNKGNFPGRFSGRQFSNSRSEMNVSTLELGDSALYLCASTKGMHTEAFFGQGTRLTVV.

This clone was recorded many times. CDR3 bases read: TGTGCCAGTAGTATCCTGGGGACTAGCAACAATGAG. The encoded protein is CASSILGTSNNE. The whole CDR3 reads CASSILGTSNNEQFF. This sequence joins TRBV19 and TRBJ2-1; 9 bases match TRBD2. The missing CDR3 end, 3 residues past where the read stops, is filled in from the germline J gene. The V gene's germline CDR1 is LNHDA and CDR2 SQIVND (reference sequence). The junction had 5 bases not matched to a gene; V was cut back by 3 bases and J by 5 bases. CDR3 length equals 15 residues.